What follows describes a single T cell receptor (beta chain). The source of the sample is a study of blood T cell repertoires in COVID-19. Overall study context: PBMCs, B-cell-depleted T cells, or T cells provided the cDNA or gDNA that made up the material.

Per the study methods: Amplification with reference gene primers provided the estimates of nucleated cell counts. Some clones are missing from TCRdb's copy, which holds only in-frame ones; the method was immunoSEQ multiplex PCR. For V, J and clone size, that table is used; D and trimming come from the DNA. The sample holds some 270,000 clones; roughly nine tenths are singletons and the top ten take around 4.6%. This CDR3 contains 15 residues. V was pared by 2 bases and J by 1 base, with 9 bases between. Germline V gene data show CDR1 as LGHNA and CDR2 as YNFKEQ. The V gene is TRBV4-2, the J gene TRBJ2-4; D is perhaps TRBD1 (6 bases). The sequence was obtained from a woman aged 40 to 50 who had recovered from COVID-19. Sequenced sample: peripheral blood. The CDR3: CASSQPDRAKNIQYF. CDR3 coding DNA: TGTGCCAGCAGCCAACCAGACAGGGCCAAAAACATTCAGTACTTC.